The clone carrying this TCR beta chain was counted between two and nine times. This specimen comes from a study of blood T cell repertoires in COVID-19. Study at large: Both acute and convalescent COVID-19 samples were obtained from the United States, Italy and Spain.

Method: immunoSEQ multiplex PCR; TCRdb's copy keeps in-frame clones and lacks some. The sample holds 150,000 to 200,000 clones, 70% to 90% seen once. Germline CDR1 is LGHNA and CDR2 is YSLEER. Trimming shortened V by 0 bases and J by 3 bases, and 12 bases separated the two germline ends. This CDR3 has 16 residues. Sequenced sample: peripheral blood. The chain has TRBV4-3 and TRBJ1-5; TRBD1 might be the D (5 bases). This TCR was recovered from a man aged 18 to 30 who had recovered from COVID-19. The CDR3 here is CASSQDAGGANQPQHF. The CDR3 region has the DNA TGCGCCAGCAGCCAAGATGCAGGTGGGGCCAATCAGCCCCAGCATTTT.